This T cell receptor (beta chain) was recovered during a study of blood T cell repertoires in COVID-19. Turning to the study itself: In each case, the material was cDNA or gDNA derived from T cells, B-cell-depleted T cells, or PBMCs.

Germline CDR1 reads MGHRA; CDR2 reads YSYEKL. This CDR3 contains 13 residues. The V end lost 4 bases, the J end lost 0 bases, and 6 bases lay between the germline ends. Original processing notes: Amplified reference gene primers provided the basis for estimating nucleated cell counts. TCRdb keeps only in-frame clones here, not all; method: immunoSEQ multiplex PCR. D and trimming come from the DNA, and the V and J calls and clone size come from that table. The sample carries about 430,000 clones, roughly 89% recorded once. Patients in Seattle were enrolled during active infection, then followed longitudinally. This clone was recorded once.

The sequencing input was peripheral blood. The TCR comes from a man aged 18-30 years with COVID-19, enrolled during active disease. The chain is built from TRBV4-1 and TRBJ1-1; D is undetermined. CDR3 in amino acids: CASSLTLNTEAFF. DNA for the CDR3: TGCGCCAGCAGCCTAACTCTGAACACTGAAGCTTTCTTT.